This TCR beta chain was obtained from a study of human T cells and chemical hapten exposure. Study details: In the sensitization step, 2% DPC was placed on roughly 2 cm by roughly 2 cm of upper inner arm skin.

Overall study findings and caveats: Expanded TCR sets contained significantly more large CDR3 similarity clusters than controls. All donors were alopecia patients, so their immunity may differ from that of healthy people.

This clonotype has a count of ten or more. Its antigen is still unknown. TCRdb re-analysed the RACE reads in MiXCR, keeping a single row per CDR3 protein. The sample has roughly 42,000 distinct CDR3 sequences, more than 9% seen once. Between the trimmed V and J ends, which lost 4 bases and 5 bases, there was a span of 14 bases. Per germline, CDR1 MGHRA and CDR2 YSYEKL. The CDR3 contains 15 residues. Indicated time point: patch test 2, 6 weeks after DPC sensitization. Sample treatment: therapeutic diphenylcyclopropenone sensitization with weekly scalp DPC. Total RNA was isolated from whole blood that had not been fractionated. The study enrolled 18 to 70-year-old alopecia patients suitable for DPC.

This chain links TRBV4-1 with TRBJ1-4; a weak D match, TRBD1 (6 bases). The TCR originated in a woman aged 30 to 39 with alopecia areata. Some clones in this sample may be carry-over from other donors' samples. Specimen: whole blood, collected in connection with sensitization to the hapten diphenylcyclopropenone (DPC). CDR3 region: CASSLNKGGNEKLFF. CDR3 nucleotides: TGCGCCAGCAGCCTCAACAAAGGGGGAAATGAAAAACTGTTTTTT.